This TCR beta chain was documented in a study of T cells in Graves' hyperthyroidism and ophthalmopathy (dated 2019 in TCRdb). Study-level background: Peripheral blood was sampled at the time of initial diagnosis, prior to any treatment. A discovery cohort of 95 to 100 patients, about 43 with Graves' ophthalmopathy and 55 to 60 with stable Graves' hyperthyroidism, was used to find distinguishing TCR V-J signatures. Prospective prediction of ophthalmopathy was tested in an independent validation cohort of 18 to 20 hyperthyroidism patients and some 17 patients who later progressed to ophthalmopathy. The 75 to 100 discovery patients were randomly split 7:3 into training and test sets. Thyroid tissue and blood T-cell repertoires from more than 5 Graves' hyperthyroidism patients were also compared in the study. Once sampling was done, hyperthyroidism patients were given methimazole at a starting dose of 30 mg daily, whereas ophthalmopathy patients were given high-dose intravenous methylprednisolone. TCR Vbeta CDR3 sequencing of 140 or so peripheral blood samples (approximately 44 ophthalmopathy, 75 to 85 hyperthyroidism and around 17 progressor patients) is reported in the paper. General study outcomes and caveats: Most expanded thyroid clonotypes (frequency above 0.001) were also detected in blood, a finding suggesting that blood repertoires may reflect thyroid immune responses. In validation, the model predicted progression to ophthalmopathy a median of roughly 6.2 months before onset, with around 70% sensitivity and roughly 73% specificity. No statistical method was used to set the sample size in advance, and investigators knew the group allocation. In cross-validation, a model built on a 13 V-J signature told ophthalmopathy apart from stable hyperthyroidism with 85% to 90% sensitivity and 81% to 82% specificity, and in testing the same model reached 80%/75%.

The CDR3 goes from the cysteine to the phenylalanine over 15 residues. Only the CDR3 region is kept as DNA, spanning 45 bases read in frame from base 1. The CDR1 and CDR2 encoded by the germline V gene are SGHRS and YFSETQ. V is pruned by 1 base and J by 7 bases, leaving 6 bases of the junction without a gene match. The TCR beta CDR3 regions were amplified from the RNA transcripts. A first-round RT-PCR of the TCR CDR3 used the HTBI primer set with the Qiagen OneStep RT-PCR kit. Libraries were constructed in a second round of multiplex PCR, after which size selection and purification were carried out. Libraries were sequenced paired-end with 100 bp reads on an Illumina HiSeq2000. On the authors' methods: SOAPnuke was used to process the raw data, with reads discarded if the reads contained adapters or uncalled bases, had a mean Phred below 15, or lacked an exact constant-primer or identifier match. COPE v1.2.5 was used to merge high-quality paired reads, and clonotypes were defined as unique nucleotide sequences. Clonotypes were aligned to IMGT TRBV, TRBD and TRBJ reference segments using MiTCR v1.1. Analysis was restricted to V-J combinations with a frequency above 0.0001, which covered 98% to 99.2% of repertoires. The TCS score was defined as F50 (clonal expansion) divided by E x V (chaos), with BLOSUM62-based TCRdist calculated between CDR3 peptides within each V-J. Welch's t-statistics and random forest reduced 514 V-J features to 10 to 15, which were used in a naive Bayes classifier (R e1071). Using fastp trimming at Q25 and MiXCR clonotype assembly, TCRdb reanalyzed the public sequencing data and kept in-frame beta chains. Every entry covers one CDR3 protein and lists the most common genes and DNA from its rows. The V and J calls come from TCRdb's annotation, not from the publication. This sample comprises approximately 210,000 distinct CDR3 sequences, 17% of them detected only once. The ten largest make up 50% of the sample.

Concerning this clonotype itself: Its antigen specificity is not known. Nothing much larger sits one base from this clone, and base qualities are not available.

Stable Graves' hyperthyroidism was defined as no progression to ophthalmopathy during 18 months of follow-up. Hyperthyroidism patients were aged 18 to 65 years and newly diagnosed, with disease duration of less than 2 months. The study excluded patients with uncontrolled infections, other autoimmune diseases, pregnancy or lactation. Diagnoses were based on clinical symptoms, serum thyroxine and TRAb, thyroid ultrasound and orbital computed tomography. Ficoll-Paque density gradient centrifugation was used to isolate PBMCs from 9.5 to 10 ml of fresh peripheral blood. Trizol reagent was used to extract total RNA, and RNA quality was then checked on an Agilent 2100 Bioanalyzer.

The sample was blood. This receptor chain uses TRBV5-1 and TRBJ2-1; 9 central nucleotides agree with TRBD2. This clonotype originated in a man in his forties or fifties with Graves' hyperthyroidism. The CDR3 reads as follows: CASSLRSSGGNEQFF. In nucleotide form, the sequence is TGCGCCAGCAGCTTGAGGTCCAGCGGGGGGAATGAGCAGTTCTTC. With the rest looked up from the reference TRBV5-1 and TRBJ2-1 genes rather than sequenced, the full variable domain is KAGVTQTPRYLIKTRGQQVTLSCSPISGHRSVSWYQQTPGQGLQFLFEYFSETQRNKGNFPGRFSGRQFSNSRSEMNVSTLELGDSALYLCASSLRSSGGNEQFFGPGTRLTVL.